This T cell receptor (beta chain) was found in a study of shared clonotypes between healthy human individuals. Generated by immunoSEQ multiplex PCR, the TCRdb table keeps only in-frame clones and is missing some. The data hold more than 900,000 clones, with 75% to 80% observed a single time. Trimming removed 2 bases from V and 5 bases from J, with 6 bases in between. Germline V gene lookup returns CDR1 WNHNN and CDR2 SYGVQD (reference sequence). The CDR3 is 12 amino acids. The J gene is TRBJ1-2, the V gene TRBV10-1, with no clear D. Sequenced: memory CD4+ T cells from PBMCs. As for subset: CD45RA-negative fraction. The TCR was taken from a man aged 18 to 30 in good health. Some clones in this sample may be carry-over from other donors' samples. In DNA form, the CDR3 reads TGCGCCAGCAGTGAGGGGGAGTATGGCTACACCTTC. It translates to CASSEGEYGYTF.